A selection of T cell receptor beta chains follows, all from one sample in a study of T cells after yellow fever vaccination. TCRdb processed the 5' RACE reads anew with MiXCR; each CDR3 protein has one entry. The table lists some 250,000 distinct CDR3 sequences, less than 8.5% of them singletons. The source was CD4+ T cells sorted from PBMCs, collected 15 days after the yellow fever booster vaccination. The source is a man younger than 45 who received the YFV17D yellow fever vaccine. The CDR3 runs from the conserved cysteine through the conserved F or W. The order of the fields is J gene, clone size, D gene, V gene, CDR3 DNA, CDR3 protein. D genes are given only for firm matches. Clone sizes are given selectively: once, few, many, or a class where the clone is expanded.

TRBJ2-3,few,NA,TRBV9,TGTGCCAGCAGCGTAGAGGGATTCACAGATACGCAGTATTTT,CASSVEGFTDTQYF
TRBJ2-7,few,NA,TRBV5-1,TGCGCCAGCAGCTTTTCTCTTTGGGACGAGCAGTACTTC,CASSFSLWDEQYF
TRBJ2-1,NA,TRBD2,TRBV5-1,TGCGCCAGCAGCACTACTACTAGCGGGAGTTACAATGAGCAGTTCTTC,CASSTTTSGSYNEQFF
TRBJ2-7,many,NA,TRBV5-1,TGCGCCAGCAGCTTGGCAGGAAGGACCGACTACGAGCAGTACTTC,CASSLAGRTDYEQYF
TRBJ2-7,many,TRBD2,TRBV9,TGTGCCAGCAGCGTAGTCGGGACGGGAGGATACGAGCAGTACTTC,CASSVVGTGGYEQYF
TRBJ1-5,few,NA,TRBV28,TGTGCCAGCAGTTTGCTCCAACTCCCCCAGCCCCAGCATTTT,CASSLLQLPQPQHF
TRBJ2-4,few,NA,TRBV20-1,TGCAGTCCGACGGACCTAGCCAAAAACATTCAGTACTTC,CSPTDLAKNIQYF
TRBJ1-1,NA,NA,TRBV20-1,TGCAGTGCGAAACAGGGTTCCACTGAAGCTTTCTTT,CSAKQGSTEAFF
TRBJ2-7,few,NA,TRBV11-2,TGTGCCAGCAGCTTAGGAGGGGCGGGCTACTACGAGCAGTACTTC,CASSLGGAGYYEQYF
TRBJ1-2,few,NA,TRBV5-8,TGTGCCAGCAGCTTGGAGATTAGCTACACCTTC,CASSLEISYTF
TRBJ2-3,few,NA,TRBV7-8,TGTGCCAGCAGCTTAGATCCCAGCCTCGGTGCCTCAGATACGCAGTATTTT,CASSLDPSLGASDTQYF
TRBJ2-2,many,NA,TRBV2,TGTGCCAGCAGTATTCGGGACTTTACCGGGGAGCTGTTTTTT,CASSIRDFTGELFF
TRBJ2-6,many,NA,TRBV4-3,TGCGCCAGCAGCCAAGGCCCAACCCCCTCTGGGGCCAACGTCCTGACTTTC,CASSQGPTPSGANVLTF
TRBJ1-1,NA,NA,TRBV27,TGTGCCAGCAGTTTGCCCACAGGGATGGCTGAAGCTTTCTTT,CASSLPTGMAEAFF
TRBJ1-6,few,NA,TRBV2,TGTGCCAGCAAACGGGACATCGGCTCACCCCTCCACTTT,CASKRDIGSPLHF
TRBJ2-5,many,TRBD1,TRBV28,TGTGCCAGCAGGGGGACAGGGCTTGAGACCCAGTACTTC,CASRGTGLETQYF
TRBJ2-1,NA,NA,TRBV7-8,TGTGCCAGCAGCCACGGGACTGTTTACAATGAGCAGTTCTTC,CASSHGTVYNEQFF
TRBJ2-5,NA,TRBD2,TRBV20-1,TGCAGTGCCAGTCGGGGGGGAGAGACCCAGTACTTC,CSASRGGETQYF
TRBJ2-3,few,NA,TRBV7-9,TGTGCCAGCCTCCCGGGGGGCACAGATACGCAGTATTTT,CASLPGGTDTQYF
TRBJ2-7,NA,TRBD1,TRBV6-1,TGTGCCAGCAGCCCACTGGGACAGAGTAATTACGAGCAGTACTTC,CASSPLGQSNYEQYF
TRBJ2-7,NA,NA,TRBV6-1,TGTGCCAGCAGACCGTCGGGTGGGGACGAGCAGTACTTC,CASRPSGGDEQYF
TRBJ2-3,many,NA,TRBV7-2,TGTGCCAGCAGCTTTAGGGGGGGTAGCACAGATACGCAGTATTTT,CASSFRGGSTDTQYF
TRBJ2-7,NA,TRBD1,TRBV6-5,TGTGCCAGCAGATCCGGGACAGGACACTCCTACGAGCAGTACTTC,CASRSGTGHSYEQYF
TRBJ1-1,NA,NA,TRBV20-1,TGCAGTGCGGAGAGGGGACCGCGGAACACTGAAGCTTTCTTT,CSAERGPRNTEAFF
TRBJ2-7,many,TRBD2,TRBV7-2,TGTGCCAGCAGCACGCAGGGCCCCGGGACTAGCGGGAGGCTATACGAGCAGTACTTC,CASSTQGPGTSGRLYEQYF
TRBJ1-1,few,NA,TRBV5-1,TGCGCCAGCAGCTTGGACCCAGGGGTAGCTGAAGCTTTCTTT,CASSLDPGVAEAFF